One and the same sample provided the 25 T cell receptor beta chains below, sequenced in a study of blood T cell repertoires in COVID-19. The table came from immunoSEQ multiplex PCR; TCRdb's copy has only in-frame clones and leaves some out. The table has around 86,000 clones, 75% to 85% seen once. The sequencing sample was made of peripheral blood. Source of these receptors: a woman at least 80 years old with acute or convalescent COVID-19.

This rearrangement joins TRBV6-6 to TRBJ1-1; 7 nucleotides agree with TRBD1. Germline CDR1 MNHNY, CDR2 SVGAGI (reference sequence). V lost 6 bases and J lost 4; bases outside the gene matches: 14. The CDR3 covers 16 residues. The CDR3: CASSPNRGGGSTEAFF. The CDR3 DNA sequence: TGTGCCAGCAGCCCTAACAGGGGAGGTGGTAGCACTGAAGCTTTCTTT.

This clone was detected only a few times. The J gene is TRBJ2-3, the V gene TRBV7-9, with a possible D match to TRBD2 (6 bases). The germline gives CDR1 SEHNR, CDR2 FQNEAQ (reference sequence). The CDR3 covers 15 residues. The ends were cut back, 2 bases at V and 3 bases at J, with 12 bases in the middle. Here the CDR3 reads CASSLPRERTDTQYF. In nucleotides, the CDR3 is TGTGCCAGCAGCTTACCACGGGAGCGTACAGATACGCAGTATTTT.

This chain links TRBV28 with TRBJ2-6; TRBD1 agrees at 7 bases. V lost 3 bases and J lost 0; bases outside the gene matches: 8. Germline CDR1 and CDR2: MDHEN and SYDVKM. The CDR3 length is 18 residues. CDR3 sequence reads: CASSLSGTASSGANVLTF. DNA of the CDR3: TGTGCCAGCAGTTTGTCCGGGACAGCCAGCTCTGGGGCCAACGTCCTGACTTTC.

Only one count was recorded for this clone. The chain combines TRBV7-6 with TRBJ2-1; D gene uncertain. This CDR3 is 15 amino acids long. Germline V gives CDR1 SGHVS, CDR2 FNYEAQ. V was cut by 5 bases and J by 6 bases, with 17 bases left in between. The CDR3 sequence: CASSPYRNPGNEQFF. CDR3 DNA sequence: TGTGCCAGCAGCCCCTACCGGAATCCAGGCAATGAGCAGTTCTTC.

The CDR3 protein is CASSLQGYPGELFF. CDR3 sequence (DNA): TGTGCCAGCAGCCTCCAGGGGTACCCCGGGGAGCTGTTTTTT. The chain uses TRBV3-1 (or the pseudogene TRBV3-2) and TRBJ2-2; D might be TRBD1 (6 bases). There are 14 residues in the CDR3. Per germline, CDR1 LGHDT and CDR2 YNNKEL (reference sequence). Deletions cut 4 bases from V and 6 bases from J, with 12 bases between.

The chain employs TRBV7-2 and TRBJ1-4; a weak D match, TRBD1 (5 bases). The CDR3 length is 13 residues. The germline V and J ends were trimmed by 8 bases and 8 bases, with 15 bases remaining between them. Germline CDR1 is SGHTA and CDR2 is FQGNSA. CDR3 sequence reads: CASRRQGGEKLFF. DNA for the CDR3: TGTGCCAGCCGGAGGCAGGGAGGCGAAAAACTGTTTTTT.

This clone was counted a few times. This sequence joins TRBV4-1 and TRBJ2-1; TRBD2 aligns across 10 bases. Germline CDR1 reads MGHRA; CDR2 reads YSYEKL. The CDR3 sequence is 15 residues long. The V segment lost 4 bases and the J segment 3 bases; nucleotides outside the gene matches: 3. Here the CDR3 reads CASSPRTSGYNEQFF. The CDR3, as DNA: TGCGCCAGCAGCCCCCGGACTAGCGGCTACAATGAGCAGTTCTTC.

This chain joins TRBV18 and TRBJ2-2, with TRBD2 matching 7 bases. The ends lost 3 bases at V and 0 bases at J; junction bases unmatched: 7. From germline, CDR1 is KGHSH and CDR2 LQKENI. The CDR3 is 17 amino acids. The CDR3 here is CASSPTSLAANTGELFF. The CDR3 bases are TGTGCCAGCTCACCCACATCCCTAGCGGCGAACACCGGGGAGCTGTTTTTT.

The genes are TRBV5-6 and TRBJ2-7, with 9 nucleotides matching TRBD1. This CDR3 has 14 amino acids. The V and J ends lost 4 bases and 5 bases, in that order; junction bases with no gene match: 7. Germline V lookup: CDR1 SGHDT, CDR2 YYEEEE. This CDR3 is CASSPGTGINEQYF. CDR3 DNA sequence: TGTGCCAGCAGCCCCGGGACAGGGATAAACGAGCAGTACTTC.

This clone was observed once. The chain combines TRBV27 with TRBJ1-6, with 9 bases aligning to TRBD1. The V gene end was trimmed by 8 bases and the J gene end by 7 bases; junction bases not matched to a gene: 9. Per the germline V gene, CDR1 is MNHEY and CDR2 is SMNVEV (reference sequence). The CDR3 loop spans 15 amino acids. CDR3 sequence: CASLPGQGWNSPLHF. The CDR3 nucleotides read TGTGCCAGCCTCCCGGGACAGGGTTGGAATTCACCCCTCCACTTT.

The chain links TRBV11-2 to TRBJ2-2; 7 nucleotides match TRBD2. V trimming: 5 bases; J trimming: 1 base; junction bases outside the gene matches: 4. CDR3 length equals 15 residues. Germline V gene sequence: CDR1 SGHAT, CDR2 FQNNGV. DNA for the CDR3: TGTGCCAGCAGCGCGCGGACTAGGAACACCGGGGAGCTGTTTTTT. Protein sequence: CASSARTRNTGELFF.

The genes are TRBV19 and TRBJ2-2; tentative D call: TRBD1 (5 bases). The CDR3 is 15 residues long. With 2 bases removed from V and 0 bases from J, the gap between germline ends came to 7 bases. Germline V gives CDR1 LNHDA, CDR2 SQIVND (reference sequence). CDR3 residues: CASSILGANTGELFF. In DNA, the CDR3 is TGTGCCAGTAGTATATTAGGGGCGAACACCGGGGAGCTGTTTTTT.

The CDR3 sequence: CASSLGAGAAGYTF. CDR3 DNA sequence: TGTGCCAGCAGCTTAGGGGCAGGGGCGGCTGGCTACACCTTC. V gene TRBV7-9 combines with J gene TRBJ1-2; possibly TRBD1 for D (6 bases). Trimming took 1 base from V and 7 from J, leaving 13 bases between them. From germline, CDR1 is SEHNR and CDR2 FQNEAQ (reference sequence). The CDR3 consists of 14 residues.

The chain is built from TRBV28 and TRBJ1-3; D remains ambiguous. The V gene lost 8 bases and the J gene lost 2 bases, with 10 bases spanning the gap. Looked up from germline, CDR1 is MDHEN and CDR2 is SYDVKM. The CDR3 runs to 13 residues. Here the CDR3 DNA reads TGTGCCAGCTCCCCGAGTACTGGAAACACCATATATTTT. Its protein is CASSPSTGNTIYF.

The rearrangement links TRBV12-3 or TRBV12-4 to TRBJ2-3; 7 bases fit TRBD2. The CDR3 extends over 13 amino acids. V lost 5 bases and J lost 13; bases outside the gene matches: 12. The CDR3 DNA reads as TGTGCCAGCAGTCCTCCCTCGGGAGCGGGGAAGTATTTT. This translates into CASSPPSGAGKYF.

This clone was detected only a few times. This CDR3 reads CASSQIYEQYF. In DNA, the CDR3 is TGTGCCAGCAGCCAAATATACGAGCAGTACTTC. The chain uses TRBV16 and TRBJ2-7; no clear D. The V gene's germline CDR1 is KGHSY and CDR2 FQNENV. The V and J ends lost 2 bases and 4 bases respectively, with 3 bases between them. CDR3 length equals 11 residues. Using reference TRBV16 and TRBJ2-7 for the parts outside the CDR3, the full variable domain is GEEVAQTPKHLVRGEGQKAKLYCAPIKGHSYVFWYQQVLKNEFKFLISFQNENVFDETGMPKERFSAKCLPNSPCSLEIQATKLEDSAVYFCASSQIYEQYFGPGTRLTVT.

This chain joins TRBV18 and TRBJ2-1, with 8 bases matching TRBD2. The CDR3 consists of 15 residues. The J segment lost 2 bases and the V segment lost 2 bases, leaving 2 bases of the junction unmatched. Germline lookup yields CDR1 KGHSH and CDR2 LQKENI. The CDR3 DNA reads as TGTGCCAGCTCACCAGCTAGCGGGCCCTACAATGAGCAGTTCTTC. It codes for CASSPASGPYNEQFF.

Many counts were recorded for this clone. V is TRBV28 and J is TRBJ2-3; TRBD2 aligns across 13 bases. The V segment lost 6 bases and the J segment 9 bases; nucleotides outside the gene matches: 12. This CDR3 is built from 16 residues. The germline gives CDR1 MDHEN, CDR2 SYDVKM. CDR3 in DNA: TGTGCCAGCAGGGAAGGACTAGCGGGAGTAAGAGGGACGCAGTATTTT. Translation gives CASREGLAGVRGTQYF.

This clone was recorded only once. The chain has TRBV7-2 and TRBJ1-1; D not resolved. The CDR3 extends over 15 amino acids. Germline V gene data show CDR1 as SGHTA and CDR2 as FQGNSA. V was trimmed by 1 base and J by 1 base, leaving 10 bases between them. CDR3: CASSLELNPNTEAFF. The CDR3 DNA reads as TGTGCCAGCAGCTTAGAACTCAATCCGAACACTGAAGCTTTCTTT.

The J gene is TRBJ2-3, the V gene TRBV7-9; perhaps TRBD2 as D (6 bases). The germline V gene has CDR1 SEHNR and CDR2 FQNEAQ (reference sequence). V was clipped by 3 bases and J by 0 bases, with 13 bases between them. This CDR3 spans 16 amino acids. The CDR3, as DNA: TGTGCCAGCAGCTTGGGAATAGCGGTCAGCACAGATACGCAGTATTTT. Its protein is CASSLGIAVSTDTQYF. The variable domain in full, completed from reference TRBV7-9 and TRBJ2-3, reads DTGVSQNPRHKITKRGQNVTFRCDPISEHNRLYWYRQTLGQGPEFLTYFQNEAQLEKSRLLSDRFSAERPKGSFSTLEIQRTEQGDSAMYLCASSLGIAVSTDTQYFGPGTRLTVL.

The chain employs TRBV10-2 and TRBJ1-1; D not certain. V was clipped by 3 bases and J by 2 bases, with 7 bases between them. The CDR3 length is 13 residues. Germline V gene data show CDR1 as WSHSY and CDR2 as SAAADI. The CDR3 region is CASSDTGNTEAFF. The CDR3 nucleotides are TGCGCCAGCAGTGACACGGGAAACACTGAAGCTTTCTTT.

The V gene is TRBV9, the J gene TRBJ2-7, with 7 bases fitting TRBD1. The germline gives CDR1 SGDLS, CDR2 YYNGEE. Trimming removed 6 bases from V and 2 bases from J; junction bases left unmatched: 5. The CDR3 has 13 amino acids. The chain's CDR3 is CASKWDSTYEQYF. The CDR3 DNA reads TGTGCCAGCAAGTGGGACAGTACCTACGAGCAGTACTTC.

Comment on this clone: A read error may account for a junction end that differs from germline. This chain connects TRBV28 to TRBJ2-7; 7 bases line up with TRBD2. This CDR3 has 11 residues. CDR1 and CDR2 from the germline V gene are MDHEN and SYDVKM. CDR3 protein: CASSSETSPDF. In DNA form, the CDR3 reads TGTGCCAGCAGTTCCGAGACTAGCCCTGACTTC.

The chain has TRBV29-1 and TRBJ2-1; 8 bases are a match to TRBD2. Germline V lookup: CDR1 SQVTM, CDR2 ANQGSEA. CDR3 size: 13 residues. The V segment lost 4 bases and the J segment 6 bases; nucleotides outside the gene matches: 5. CDR3 nucleotide sequence: TGCAGCGTTGTAGGCGCGGGAGGCAATGAGCAGTTCTTC. It yields the protein CSVVGAGGNEQFF.

The V and J genes are TRBV18 and TRBJ2-1, with 12 bases fitting TRBD2. Germline CDR1 and CDR2: KGHSH and LQKENI. The CDR3 has 14 amino acids. V shed 4 bases, J shed 7 bases, and the junction held 2 bases outside the gene matches. The CDR3 DNA follows: TGTGCCAGCTCACGGACTAGCGGGGCGAATGAGCAGTTCTTC. It encodes CASSRTSGANEQFF.